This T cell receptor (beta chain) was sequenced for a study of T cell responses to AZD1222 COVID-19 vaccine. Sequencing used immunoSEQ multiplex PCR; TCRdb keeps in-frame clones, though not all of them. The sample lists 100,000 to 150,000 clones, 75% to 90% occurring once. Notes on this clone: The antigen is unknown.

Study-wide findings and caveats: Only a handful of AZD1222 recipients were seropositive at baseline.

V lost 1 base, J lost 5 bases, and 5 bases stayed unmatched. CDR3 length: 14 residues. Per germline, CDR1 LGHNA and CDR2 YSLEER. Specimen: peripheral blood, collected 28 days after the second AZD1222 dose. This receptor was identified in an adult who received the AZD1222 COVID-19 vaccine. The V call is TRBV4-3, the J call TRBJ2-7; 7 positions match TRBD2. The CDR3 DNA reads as TGCGCCAGCAGCCAAGTCTCCAGCGGGAACGAGCAGTACTTC. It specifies CASSQVSSGNEQYF.